A single sample gave rise to the 3 T cell receptor beta chains below, sequenced in a study of molecular identifiers for immune sequencing clone quantification (dated by TCRdb to about 2018). Receptors were amplified or captured by PCR. Sequencer: NextSeq 500. The public reads were run again by TCRdb, first through fastp at Q25 and then through MiXCR, and only productive beta chains were kept. For every CDR3 protein sequence, its rows merge into one entry that carries the most common genes and DNA. The sample records roughly 300,000 distinct CDR3 sequences, under 25% of which are singletons. The top ten hold around 0.74% of the sample. Material: naive CD8+ T cells from blood, with Jurkat cell RNA spiked in. The sample's cell subset or site label is to be understood as: FACS-sorted CD8+CD4-CCR7+CD45RA+ naive T cells. The receptors were gathered from a human donor in good health. Some libraries in this study had Jurkat cell RNA spiked in.

This chain uses TRBV13 with TRBJ2-5; 11 bases map to TRBD1. The CDR3 is 21 amino acids. The ends lost 0 bases at V and 3 bases at J; junction bases unmatched: 18. The germline gives CDR1 PRHDT, CDR2 FYEKMQ (reference sequence). CDR3 coding DNA: TGTGCCAGCAGCTTAGGCCGTATCGGACAGGGGGCCGACAGCCAAAAAGAGACCCAGTACTTC. Translation: CASSLGRIGQGADSQKETQYF.

In its sample, this clonotype was seen many times. The chain uses TRBV7-2 and TRBJ2-1; 8 bases map to TRBD2. CDR3 length: 16 amino acids. With V trimmed by 4 bases and J by 0 bases, 5 bases remained unmatched. The germline V gene encodes CDR1 SGHTA and CDR2 FQGNSA. The CDR3 coding sequence is TGTGCCAGCAGCTCGATAGCGGGGATCTCCTACAATGAGCAGTTCTTC. It translates to CASSSIAGISYNEQFF.

The sample holds many counts of this clonotype. This chain connects TRBV20-1 to TRBJ2-7; 11 nucleotides align to TRBD1. Germline V gene lookup returns CDR1 DFQATT and CDR2 SNEGSKA (reference sequence). The CDR3 length is 14 residues. Trimming removed 0 bases from V and 7 bases from J; junction bases left unmatched: 5. The CDR3 DNA sequence: TGCAGTGCTAGAGAGAGAGGGACAGGGGGAGAGCAGTACTTC. It codes for CSARERGTGGEQYF.